This is a list of T cell receptor beta chains from one sample in a study of blood T cells in healthy people across ages. MiXCR, run by TCRdb on the 5' RACE reads, gives a single entry per CDR3 protein. The sample has about 750,000 distinct CDR3 sequences, about 55% seen once. The sequenced material came from blood. These receptors all come from a man older than 75 in good health. Each CDR3 is given with its conserved first and last residue. Each record gives: V gene, D gene, clone size, J gene, CDR3 DNA, CDR3 protein. The D gene is left open where the match is weak. Where a row states a size, it is once, few, many or the class of an expanded clone; other rows omit it.

V: TRBV2; D: NA; size: few; J: TRBJ2-5; DNA: TGTGCCAGCAGACAGGGTCTAGATTGGGGGCAGTACTTC; CDR3: CASRQGLDWGQYF
V: TRBV4-1; D: TRBD1; size: NA; J: TRBJ2-4; DNA: TGCGCCAGCAGCCAAGATTCGGGTGGTACAGGGGGCTGGGGAAACATTCAGTACTTC; CDR3: CASSQDSGGTGGWGNIQYF
V: TRBV12-3/TRBV12-4; D: TRBD1; size: NA; J: TRBJ2-5; DNA: TGTGCCAGCAGCCTAACAGGGGGCTGCGAGACCCAGTACTTC; CDR3: CASSLTGGCETQYF
V: TRBV6-6; D: NA; size: few; J: TRBJ2-7; DNA: TGTGCCAGCAGTGCCCTTAGGGGGTCCAACCACTACGAGCAGTACTTC; CDR3: CASSALRGSNHYEQYF
V: TRBV20-1; D: NA; size: NA; J: TRBJ2-7; DNA: TGCAGTGCTGCGGTCCGTCCGTACGAGCAGTACTTC; CDR3: CSAAVRPYEQYF
V: TRBV12-3/TRBV12-4; D: NA; size: NA; J: TRBJ1-2; DNA: TGTGCCAGCAGTTTCGAAAAGGGCGGGACCGCTAACTATGGCTACACCTTC; CDR3: CASSFEKGGTANYGYTF
V: TRBV27; D: NA; size: NA; J: TRBJ2-7; DNA: TGTGCCAGCAGTTTAATAGGCGAATTCCGCGAGCAGTACTTC; CDR3: CASSLIGEFREQYF
V: TRBV5-5; D: TRBD1; size: NA; J: TRBJ1-2; DNA: TGTGCCAGCAGCTTAATTGGACAGGGGGACTATGGCTACACCTTC; CDR3: CASSLIGQGDYGYTF
V: TRBV5-1; D: TRBD2; size: NA; J: TRBJ2-5; DNA: TGCGCCAGCAGCTTGGGTGGGACTAGCGCCCAAGAGACCCAGTACTTC; CDR3: CASSLGGTSAQETQYF
V: TRBV9; D: NA; size: NA; J: TRBJ1-2; DNA: TGTGCCAGCAGCAGCTGGGACCCCTATGGCTACACCTTC; CDR3: CASSSWDPYGYTF
V: TRBV6-5; D: NA; size: NA; J: TRBJ1-1; DNA: TGTGCCAGCACCAGGTCGGTGGGAGCAGGGAACACTGAAGCTTTCTTT; CDR3: CASTRSVGAGNTEAFF
V: TRBV6-5; D: NA; size: NA; J: TRBJ2-7; DNA: TGTGCCAGCAGTACGACGACTAACTCCTACGAGCAGTACTTC; CDR3: CASSTTTNSYEQYF
V: TRBV6-1; D: NA; size: once; J: TRBJ1-5; DNA: TGTGCCAGCAGTGAGGGTCCCATGCGGGATCAGCCCCAGCATTTT; CDR3: CASSEGPMRDQPQHF
V: TRBV7-3; D: NA; size: NA; J: TRBJ2-1; DNA: TGTGCCAGCAGCTTAAATCGTGTTCACCACACGAGTACTTACAATGAGCAGTTCTTC; CDR3: CASSLNRVHHTSTYNEQFF
V: TRBV3-1; D: NA; size: NA; J: TRBJ1-2; DNA: TGTGCCAGCAGCCAAGACAGGGCGGGGAGGGGCTACACCTTC; CDR3: CASSQDRAGRGYTF
V: TRBV6-5; D: NA; size: NA; J: TRBJ1-5; DNA: TGTGCCAGCAGAAGTGACAGTTATCAGCCCCAGCATTTT; CDR3: CASRSDSYQPQHF